These 8 T cell receptor beta chains were sequenced from one sample in a study of cytotoxic CD8 clonotypes in ibrutinib-treated CLL. Assay used: immunoSEQ multiplex PCR; TCRdb lists only in-frame clones, some missing. The data show around 70,000 clones, over 65% seen once. The starting material was PBMCs, obtained after 24 months of ibrutinib treatment. All receptors come from a human donor with chronic lymphocytic leukemia.

The chain recombines TRBV7-9 with TRBJ2-7; D not certain. This CDR3 has 15 residues. Germline CDR1 reads SEHNR; CDR2 reads FQNEAQ (reference sequence). V was cut by 5 bases and J by 0 bases, with 14 bases left in between. CDR3 nucleotides: TGTGCCAGCAGCAATGGTAGGGCCGTCTCCTACGAGCAGTACTTC. Amino acid sequence: CASSNGRAVSYEQYF.

This chain uses TRBV18 with TRBJ2-3, with 7 bases aligning to TRBD1. Germline V gives CDR1 KGHSH, CDR2 LQKENI. The length of the CDR3 is 16 residues. The V segment lost 3 bases and the J segment 3 bases; nucleotides outside the gene matches: 9. The CDR3 loop is CASSPFPGTETDTQYF. The DNA for the CDR3 is TGTGCCAGCTCACCTTTCCCCGGGACAGAAACAGATACGCAGTATTTT.

The chain employs TRBV6-5 and TRBJ2-5; D gene ambiguous. The CDR3 has 13 residues. Trimming pared 3 bases from V and 2 bases from J, leaving 7 bases between. Per germline, CDR1 MNHEY and CDR2 SVGAGI. CDR3 in amino acids: CASSYWGQETQYF. Written as DNA, the CDR3 is TGTGCCAGCAGTTATTGGGGACAAGAGACCCAGTACTTC.

This clone appeared a few times. This rearrangement joins TRBV18 to TRBJ1-4; D unclear. The CDR3 is 18 amino acids. Germline V gene data show CDR1 as KGHSH and CDR2 as LQKENI. V was cut by 3 bases and J by 2 bases, with 19 bases left in between. The CDR3 DNA is TGTGCCAGCTCACCTCGAGGAGTGTCCCTAGGGACTAATGAAAAACTGTTTTTT. Translating gives CASSPRGVSLGTNEKLFF.

The chain recombines TRBV6-1 with TRBJ2-6; tentative D call: TRBD2 (6 bases). This CDR3 has 17 amino acids. The germline CDR1 and CDR2 sequences are MNHNS and SASEGT. Trimming pared 4 bases from V and 0 bases from J, leaving 13 bases between. The CDR3 reads CASSAGGGPSGANVLTF. For the CDR3, the DNA is TGTGCCAGCAGTGCCGGGGGAGGCCCCTCTGGGGCCAACGTCCTGACTTTC.

This clone showed up just once. V is TRBV19 and J is TRBJ2-2; maybe TRBD2 (5 bases). Germline CDR1 and CDR2: LNHDA and SQIVND (reference sequence). This CDR3 is 14 amino acids long. V lost 3 bases and J lost 4, with 9 bases in between. The CDR3 loop is CASSMLSGTGELFF. The CDR3 DNA sequence: TGTGCCAGTAGTATGTTAAGCGGCACCGGGGAGCTGTTTTTT.

A word on this clone: One end of the junction varies from germline; a read error may be responsible. The chain is built from TRBV19 and TRBJ2-7, with unresolved D. CDR1 LNHDA and CDR2 SQIVND come from the germline V gene (reference sequence). The length of the CDR3 is 14 residues. The CDR3 spells CASSLEGLVHEQYF. In nucleotides, the CDR3 is TGTGCCAGTAGTCTAGAAGGGTTGGTCCACGAGCAGTACTTC.

The chain links TRBV4-2 to TRBJ2-7; the D gene could be TRBD1 or TRBD2 (5 bases each). There are 17 residues in the CDR3. The ends were cut back, 1 base at V and 4 bases at J, with 20 bases in the middle. Germline V CDR1 and CDR2: LGHNA, YNFKEQ. CDR3 bases: TGTGCCAGCAGCCAAGCGGGTTTGGGGTGGGGGATATACGAGCAGTACTTC. Its translation: CASSQAGLGWGIYEQYF.